This T cell receptor beta chain originates from a study of a mutant IDH1 vaccine in newly diagnosed glioma. Stated time point: baseline, week 1 (first vaccination visit). The treatment was: pre-vaccination baseline after standard-of-care therapy. There are 15 residues in the CDR3. Germline CDR1 is MNHNS and CDR2 is SASEGT. V dropped 1 base and J dropped 5 bases, with 14 bases sitting between them. The assay was immunoSEQ multiplex PCR, and TCRdb's table has in-frame clones only and misses some. The sample consists of 92,000 or so clones, around 79% of them appearing once. The sequence was obtained from a man aged 40-55 years with glioma. Some clones in this sample may be carry-over from other donors' samples. The chain employs TRBV6-1 and TRBJ1-2; a possible D gene is TRBD1 (5 bases). The source was PBMCs, collected from a glioma patient treated with radiotherapy, temozolomide or both. In nucleotides, the CDR3 is TGTGCCAGCAGTGAAGGATACCAGGGTGGGTATGGCTACACCTTC. Translating it yields CASSEGYQGGYGYTF.